This TCR beta chain is drawn from a study of blood T cell repertoires in COVID-19 (dated by TCRdb to between 2020 and 2021). Turning to the overall study: The collaborator samples originated in the United States, Italy and Spain and spanned the acute and convalescent phases of COVID-19. Samples came from the ongoing ImmuneRACE study (first 160 participants) plus 1,254 subjects from 6 global collaborators. Deeply sampled blood TCRbeta repertoires from subjects exposed to, actively infected with, or recovered from COVID-19 were included in the dataset. The repertoires were released in a freely available public database intended as a resource for research on the immune response to SARS-CoV-2. A de-identified subject ID, COVID-19 status, age in years and sex were almost always included in the sample metadata. HLA class I and class II types, where available, came from metadata supplied by the sample provider rather than from assay-based typing. The material from the prospective study consisted of cDNA or gDNA derived from T cells, B-cell-depleted T cells, or PBMCs. General study outcomes and caveats: The amount of clinical and demographic metadata varied by source and participant and was provided uncurated.

Each collaborating institution followed its own protocols to collect whole blood in K2EDTA tubes. For TCRbeta analysis, collaborator samples were shipped as frozen whole blood, as isolated PBMCs, or as DNA extracted from either sample type. Relative to germline, V is missing 6 bases and J is missing 2 bases, with 7 bases of the junction outside any gene match. CDR1 MDHEN and CDR2 SYDVKM were looked up in the germline V gene. From the cysteine up to the phenylalanine, the CDR3 has a length of 15 residues. Just the 45-base CDR3 DNA is kept, in frame starting at base 1. The immunoSEQ Assay, a bias-controlled multiplex PCR, was used to amplify TCRbeta CDR3 regions from genomic DNA. As for the authors' bioinformatics: The number of nucleated cells in each sample was estimated by amplification of reference gene primers within the assay. To quantify the absolute abundance of each unique TCRbeta CDR3 rearrangement, sequence reads were collapsed and filtered. For each sample, productive Simpson clonality was calculated as the square root of Simpson's diversity index over productive rearrangements. Imported from immuneACCESS, the table was reduced by TCRdb to in-frame sequences with V and J called. These copies leave out some clones; in studies compared against another copy, an unresolved V gene accounts for under half, and the cause of the remainder is not known. That table furnishes V, J and clone size, whereas the DNA furnished D and trimming. The sample table records about 220,000 clones; roughly 84% of these occur just once. The ten most abundant clones make up 3% to 4.5% of the sample.

For this clone: What this receptor recognizes is not known. Nothing much larger sits one base from this clone, and base qualities are not available.

This TCR came from an elderly woman with acute or convalescent COVID-19. Recombination joined TRBV28 with TRBJ2-7; TRBD2 fits 10 bases in the junction. The sample consisted of peripheral blood. The nucleotide sequence reads TGTGCCAGCAGACCCCAGCTAGCGGGGGCCTACGAGCAGTACTTC. This is translated as CASRPQLAGAYEQYF.